A selection of T cell receptor beta chains follows, all from one sample in a study of shared clonotypes between healthy human individuals. Clones were sequenced by immunoSEQ multiplex PCR, and TCRdb holds only the in-frame ones, with some missing. The repertoire holds about 2.4 million clones, with just over 90% as singletons. The specimen sequenced was naive CD4+ T cells sorted from blood. These receptor sequences come from a man aged 18 to 30 in good health. Both conserved end residues are part of each CDR3. D genes are given only for firm matches. Rows may omit the clone size; those that give it use once, few, many or a size class.

length	size	V	D	J	DNA	CDR3
14	-	TRBV18	-	TRBJ1-1	TGTGCCAGCTCACTCTCTCTGGGCTACACTGAAGCTTTCTTT	CASSLSLGYTEAFF
12	-	TRBV4-3	-	TRBJ1-2	TGCGCCAGCAGCCAAGGAACTGGCGGCTACACCTTC	CASSQGTGGYTF
14	-	TRBV19	TRBD1	TRBJ2-7	TGTGCCTCTCCTTCGGGACAGGGAACTAATAGGCAGTACTTC	CASPSGQGTNRQYF
16	-	TRBV5-1	TRBD2	TRBJ2-3	TGCGCCAGCAATAAGGAGAGCGGGGGGTTGACAGATACGCAGTATTTT	CASNKESGGLTDTQYF
15	-	TRBV7-9	-	TRBJ1-3	TGTGCCAGCAGCCTTACCCCCCAGGAGGGAAACACCATATATTTT	CASSLTPQEGNTIYF
16	-	TRBV7-8	TRBD2	TRBJ2-5	TGTGCCAGCAGCTTTTCTAGCGGGAGCTTCCAAGAGACCCAGTACTTC	CASSFSSGSFQETQYF
15	-	TRBV5-5	-	TRBJ1-6	TGTGCCAGCAGCTTGAAGGGGTCCCAGAATTCACCCCTCCACTTT	CASSLKGSQNSPLHF
13	-	TRBV6-1	-	TRBJ1-1	TGTGCCAGCAGTGAAATTGGGGGGTTTGAAGCTTTCTTT	CASSEIGGFEAFF
14	-	TRBV4-1	-	TRBJ2-7	TGCGCCAGCAGCCCACGGGACGACATCTACGAGCAGTACTTC	CASSPRDDIYEQYF
14	-	TRBV2	-	TRBJ2-3	TGTGCCAGCAGTGAAGTACGATCGGGGGATACGCAGTATTTT	CASSEVRSGDTQYF
15	-	TRBV6-5	-	TRBJ1-2	TGTGCCAGCAGTTACCGGCAGACTACTAACTATGGCTACACCTTC	CASSYRQTTNYGYTF
14	-	TRBV5-4	TRBD1	TRBJ2-7	TGTGCCAGCAGCTCGCCGGGACAGGGGGACGAGCAGTACTTC	CASSSPGQGDEQYF
15	-	TRBV7-9	TRBD1	TRBJ1-6	TGTGCCAGCAGCTATGGGACAGGGGATAGTTCACCCCTCCACTTT	CASSYGTGDSSPLHF
15	-	TRBV27	-	TRBJ2-5	TGTGCCAGCAGTCCAAGCCCTAGAGACCAAGAGACCCAGTACTTC	CASSPSPRDQETQYF
14	-	TRBV5-5	TRBD1	TRBJ2-7	TGTGCCAGCAGCCCTACGGGACAGGGCTACGAGCAGTACTTC	CASSPTGQGYEQYF
15	-	TRBV18	-	TRBJ2-4	TGTGCCAGCTCACCACCGGGGAATCCCAAAAACATTCAGTACTTC	CASSPPGNPKNIQYF
14	once	TRBV29-1	-	TRBJ1-1	TGCAGCCCATTGAGGCGTGGGGGGAGCACTGAAGCTTTCTTT	CSPLRRGGSTEAFF
15	once	TRBV29-1	TRBD2	TRBJ2-7	TGCAGCGTTGCCCCCCCTAGCGGGAATTCCTACGAGCAGTACTTC	CSVAPPSGNSYEQYF
13	-	TRBV10-3	-	TRBJ2-7	TGTGCCATCACTCGCGACAGAACCTACGAGCAGTACTTC	CAITRDRTYEQYF
14	-	TRBV28	TRBD1	TRBJ2-2	TGTGCCAGCATCATTGGACAGGGCACCGGGGAGCTGTTTTTT	CASIIGQGTGELFF
13	-	TRBV4-1	-	TRBJ2-5	TGCGCCAGCAGCCAAGGGAGGCGGGAGACCCAGTACTTC	CASSQGRRETQYF
12	-	TRBV6-5	-	TRBJ1-2	-	CASSSSKGGYTF
14	-	TRBV18	-	TRBJ1-4	TGTGCCAGCCGGGACGGTGCAACTAATGAAAAACTGTTTTTT	CASRDGATNEKLFF
15	-	TRBV9	-	TRBJ2-5	TGTGCCAGCAGCGTAGCTGGGGGAGTGGTAGAGACCCAGTACTTC	CASSVAGGVVETQYF
14	-	TRBV5-8	TRBD1	TRBJ2-4	TGTGCCAGCAGCCAGGGACAGGGCAGAAACATTCAGTACTTC	CASSQGQGRNIQYF
14	-	TRBV29-1	-	TRBJ2-5	TGCAGCGTTCTTGCCGGGACGGCGGGAGAGACCCAGTACTTC	CSVLAGTAGETQYF
12	-	TRBV18	-	TRBJ2-1	TGTGCCAGCTCACCAAAGGGAGGTGAGCAGTTCTTC	CASSPKGGEQFF
16	-	TRBV5-1	TRBD2	TRBJ2-2	TGCGCCAGCAGCCCCGGGACTAGCGTCAACACCGGGGAGCTGTTTTTT	CASSPGTSVNTGELFF
13	-	TRBV7-2	TRBD1	TRBJ2-5	TGTGCCAGCAGCCGGGCCAGGGGGGAGACCCAGTACTTC	CASSRARGETQYF
14	-	TRBV21-1	-	TRBJ1-5	TGTGCCAGCAGCATGGGGAGGGGCGGTCAGCCCCAGCATTTT	CASSMGRGGQPQHF
15	-	TRBV6-5	-	TRBJ2-2	TGTGCCAGCAGTTACTCGTACTATAACACCGGGGAGCTGTTTTTT	CASSYSYYNTGELFF
12	-	TRBV10-1	-	TRBJ2-2	TGCGCCAGCAGTGAAAATACCGGGGAGCTGTTTTTT	CASSENTGELFF
13	-	TRBV18	-	TRBJ1-2	TGTGCCAGCTCACCAGGTGCTGACTATGGCTACACCTTC	CASSPGADYGYTF
14	-	TRBV6-5	TRBD2	TRBJ2-7	TGTGCCAGCAGCGGGGGGGGAAGGCTCTACGAGCAGTACTTC	CASSGGGRLYEQYF
13	-	TRBV6-5	TRBD1	TRBJ1-2	TGTGCCAGCAGACTTGACAGGGTCTCTGGCTACACCTTC	CASRLDRVSGYTF